This entry features one T cell receptor (beta chain) sequence. Its specificity is unknown. These data come from a study of OX40 agonist ivuxolimab in advanced cancers. The overall study: Three patients got partial responses; one had hepatocellular carcinoma and two had cutaneous melanoma. Whole-study results and caveats: Clonal expansion was seen in CD4+ and CD8+ blood T cells by week 6 at 0.1 to 3.0 mg/kg.

Germline CDR1 reads GTSNPN; CDR2 reads SVGIG (reference sequence). V gave up 0 bases and J gave up 6 bases, with 11 bases separating them. The length of the CDR3 is 13 residues. Libraries were prepared by immunoSEQ multiplex PCR; TCRdb keeps only in-frame clonotypes and omits some of them. Altogether tens of thousands of clones are present, 82% being singletons, with the ten largest covering about 0.4%. People who had autoimmune disease history or systemic immunosuppression were excluded. The chain combines TRBV30 with TRBJ1-2, with D possibly being TRBD1 (5 bases). This sequence originates from an adult with an advanced solid tumor such as melanoma, head and neck, liver or kidney cancer. The sample consisted of CD4+ or CD8+ T cells sorted from blood, taken in a trial of the OX40 agonist ivuxolimab. The CDR3 nucleotides are TGTGCCTGGAGTGTAGTCAGGGCTGATGGCTACACCTTC. This gives the protein CAWSVVRADGYTF.